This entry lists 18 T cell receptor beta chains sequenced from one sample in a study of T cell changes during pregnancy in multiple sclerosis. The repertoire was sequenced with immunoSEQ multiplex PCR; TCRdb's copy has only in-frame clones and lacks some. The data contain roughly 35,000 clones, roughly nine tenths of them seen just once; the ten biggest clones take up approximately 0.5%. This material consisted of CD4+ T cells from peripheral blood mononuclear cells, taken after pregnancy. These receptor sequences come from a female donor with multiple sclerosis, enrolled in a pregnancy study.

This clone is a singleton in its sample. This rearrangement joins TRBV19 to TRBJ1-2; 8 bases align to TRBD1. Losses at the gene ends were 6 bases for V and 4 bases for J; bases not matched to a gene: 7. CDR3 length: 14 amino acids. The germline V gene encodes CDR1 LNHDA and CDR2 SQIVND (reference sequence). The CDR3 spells CASSRQGSSYGYTF. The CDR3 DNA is TGTGCCAGTAGCCGACAGGGGTCGAGCTATGGCTACACCTTC. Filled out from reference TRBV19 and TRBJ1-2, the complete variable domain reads DGGITQSPKYLFRKEGQNVTLSCEQNLNHDAMYWYRQDPGQGLRLIYYSQIVNDFQKGDIAEGYSVSREKKESFPLTVTSAQKNPTAFYLCASSRQGSSYGYTFGSGTRLTVV.

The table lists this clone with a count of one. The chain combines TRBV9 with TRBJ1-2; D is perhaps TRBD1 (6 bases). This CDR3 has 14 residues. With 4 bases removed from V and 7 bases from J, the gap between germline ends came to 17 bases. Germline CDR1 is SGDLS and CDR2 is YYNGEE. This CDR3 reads CASSPGEGEGGYTF. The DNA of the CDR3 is TGTGCCAGCAGCCCTGGGGAGGGGGAAGGTGGCTACACCTTC.

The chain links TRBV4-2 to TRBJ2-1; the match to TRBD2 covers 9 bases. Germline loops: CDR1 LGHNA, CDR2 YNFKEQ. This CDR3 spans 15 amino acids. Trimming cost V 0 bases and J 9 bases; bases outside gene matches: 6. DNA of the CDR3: TGTGCCAGCAGCCAAGATCAACTAGCGGGTGGTGAGCAGTTCTTC. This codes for CASSQDQLAGGEQFF.

CDR3 nucleotides: TGTGCCAGCAGCCCCCCGGGACTCCTGTACAATGAGCAGTTCTTC. It specifies CASSPPGLLYNEQFF. This chain joins TRBV7-9 and TRBJ2-1, with D perhaps TRBD2 (6 bases). The V gene lost 5 bases and the J gene lost 4 bases, with 15 bases spanning the gap. The CDR3 runs 15 residues. In germline, CDR1 is SEHNR, CDR2 FQNEAQ (reference sequence).

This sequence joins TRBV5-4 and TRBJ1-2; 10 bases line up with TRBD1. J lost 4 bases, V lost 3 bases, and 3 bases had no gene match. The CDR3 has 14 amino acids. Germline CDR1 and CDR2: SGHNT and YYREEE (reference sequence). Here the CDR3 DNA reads TGTGCCAGCAGCTCGGGACAGGGGACCTATGGCTACACCTTC. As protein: CASSSGQGTYGYTF.

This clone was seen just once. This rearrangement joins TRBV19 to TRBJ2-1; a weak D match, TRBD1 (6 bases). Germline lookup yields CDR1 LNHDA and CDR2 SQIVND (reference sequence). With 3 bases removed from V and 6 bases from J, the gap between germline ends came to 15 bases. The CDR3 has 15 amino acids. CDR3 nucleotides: TGTGCCAGTAGTATTCAGGGGTCACGCACCAATGAGCAGTTCTTC. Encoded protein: CASSIQGSRTNEQFF.

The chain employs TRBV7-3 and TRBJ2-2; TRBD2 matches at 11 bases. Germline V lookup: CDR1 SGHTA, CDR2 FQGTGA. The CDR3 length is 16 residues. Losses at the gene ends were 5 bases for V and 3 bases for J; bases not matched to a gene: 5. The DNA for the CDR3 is TGTGCCAGCAGCCCACTAGCGGGAGCAGACACCGGGGAGCTGTTTTTT. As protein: CASSPLAGADTGELFF.

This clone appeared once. The CDR3 loop reads CASSVSLARGTGELFF. The DNA of the CDR3 is TGTGCCAGCAGCGTAAGCCTAGCGAGAGGCACCGGGGAGCTGTTTTTT. The chain combines TRBV9 with TRBJ2-2; the D gene is possibly TRBD2 (6 bases). Germline CDR1 reads SGDLS; CDR2 reads YYNGEE. V lost 1 base and J 4 bases, leaving 14 bases between the germline ends. CDR3 length: 16 amino acids.

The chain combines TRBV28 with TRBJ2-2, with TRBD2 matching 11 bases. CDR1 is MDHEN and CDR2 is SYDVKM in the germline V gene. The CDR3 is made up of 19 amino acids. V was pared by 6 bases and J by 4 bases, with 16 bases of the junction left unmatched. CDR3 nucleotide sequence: TGTGCCAGCAGCCACCCTTTTGAGGCTAGCGGGAGGTCCACCGGGGAGCTGTTTTTT. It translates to CASSHPFEASGRSTGELFF. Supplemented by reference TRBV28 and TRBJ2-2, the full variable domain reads DVKVTQSSRYLVKRTGEKVFLECVQDMDHENMFWYRQDPGLGLRLIYFSYDVKMKEKGDIPEGYSVSREKKERFSLILESASTNQTSMYLCASSHPFEASGRSTGELFFGEGSRLTVL.

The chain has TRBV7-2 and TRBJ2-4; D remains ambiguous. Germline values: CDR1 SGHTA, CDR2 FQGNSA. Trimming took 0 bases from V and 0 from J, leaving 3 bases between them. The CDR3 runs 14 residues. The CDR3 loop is CASSLALAKNIQYF. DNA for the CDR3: TGTGCCAGCAGCTTAGCCCTAGCCAAAAACATTCAGTACTTC.

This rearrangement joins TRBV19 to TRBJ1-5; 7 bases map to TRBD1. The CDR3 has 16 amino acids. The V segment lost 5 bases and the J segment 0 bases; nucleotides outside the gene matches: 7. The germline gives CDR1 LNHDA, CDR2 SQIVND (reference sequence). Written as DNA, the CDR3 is TGTGCCAGTAGTCTACAGGGGACTTATAGCAATCAGCCCCAGCATTTT. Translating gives CASSLQGTYSNQPQHF.

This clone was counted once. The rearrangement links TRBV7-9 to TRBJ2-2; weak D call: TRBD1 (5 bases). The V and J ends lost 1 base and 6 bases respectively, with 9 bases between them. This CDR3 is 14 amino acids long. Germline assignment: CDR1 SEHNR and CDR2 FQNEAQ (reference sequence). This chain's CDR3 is CASSLGEGAGELFF. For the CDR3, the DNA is TGTGCCAGCAGCTTAGGGGAAGGGGCCGGGGAGCTGTTTTTT.

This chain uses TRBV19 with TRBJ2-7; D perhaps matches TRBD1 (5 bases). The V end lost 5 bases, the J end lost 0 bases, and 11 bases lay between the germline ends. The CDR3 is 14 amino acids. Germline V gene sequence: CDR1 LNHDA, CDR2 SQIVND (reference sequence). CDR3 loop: CASSPRQSSYEQYF. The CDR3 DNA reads TGTGCCAGTAGTCCCCGACAGAGCTCCTACGAGCAGTACTTC.

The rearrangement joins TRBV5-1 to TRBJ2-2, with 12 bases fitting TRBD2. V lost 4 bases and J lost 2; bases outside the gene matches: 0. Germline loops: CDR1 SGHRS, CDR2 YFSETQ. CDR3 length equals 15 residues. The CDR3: CASSGLAGNTGELFF. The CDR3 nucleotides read TGCGCCAGCAGCGGACTAGCGGGAAACACCGGGGAGCTGTTTTTT.

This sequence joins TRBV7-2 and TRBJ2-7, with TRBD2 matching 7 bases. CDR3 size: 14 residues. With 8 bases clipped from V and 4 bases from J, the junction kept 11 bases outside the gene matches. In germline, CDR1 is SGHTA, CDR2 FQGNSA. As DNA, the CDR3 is TGTGCCAGCGCACAAAGGGAGGGGTGGTACGAGCAGTACTTC. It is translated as CASAQREGWYEQYF.

The DNA of the CDR3 is TGTGCCAGCTCGGTATCCGGGACAGGGGCTGAAAAACTGTTTTTT. Amino acid sequence: CASSVSGTGAEKLFF. This chain joins TRBV18 and TRBJ1-4, with 10 bases matching TRBD1. J lost 7 bases, V lost 6 bases, and 8 bases had no gene match. Germline CDR1 KGHSH, CDR2 LQKENI. This CDR3 has 15 residues.

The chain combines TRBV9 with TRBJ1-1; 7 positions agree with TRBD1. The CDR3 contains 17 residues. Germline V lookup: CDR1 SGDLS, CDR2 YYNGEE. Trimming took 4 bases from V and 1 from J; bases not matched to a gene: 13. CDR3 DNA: TGTGCCAGCAGCCTAGGCCGGGACAGAAAACGGAACACTGAAGCTTTCTTT. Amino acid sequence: CASSLGRDRKRNTEAFF.

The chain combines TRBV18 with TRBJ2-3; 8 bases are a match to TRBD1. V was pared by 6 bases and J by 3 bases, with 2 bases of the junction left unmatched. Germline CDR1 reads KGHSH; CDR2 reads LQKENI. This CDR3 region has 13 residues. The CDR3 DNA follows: TGTGCCAGCTCCAGGGGGCAGACAGATACGCAGTATTTT. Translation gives CASSRGQTDTQYF.